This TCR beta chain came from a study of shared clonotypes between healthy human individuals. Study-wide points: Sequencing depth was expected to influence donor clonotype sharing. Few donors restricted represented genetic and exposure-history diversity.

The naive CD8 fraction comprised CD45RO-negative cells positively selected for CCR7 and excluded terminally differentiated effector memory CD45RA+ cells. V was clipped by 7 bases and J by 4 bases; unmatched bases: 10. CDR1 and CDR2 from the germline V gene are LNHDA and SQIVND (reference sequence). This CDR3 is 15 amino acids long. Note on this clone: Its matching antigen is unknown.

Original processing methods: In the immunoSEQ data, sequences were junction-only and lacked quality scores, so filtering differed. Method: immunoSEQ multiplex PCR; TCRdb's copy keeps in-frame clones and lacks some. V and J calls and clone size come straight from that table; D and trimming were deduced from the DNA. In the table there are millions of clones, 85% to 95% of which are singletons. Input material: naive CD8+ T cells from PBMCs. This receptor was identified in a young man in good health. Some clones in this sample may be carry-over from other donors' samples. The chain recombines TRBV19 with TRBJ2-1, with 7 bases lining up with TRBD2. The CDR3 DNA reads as TGTGCCAGTAACGGAGCGGCTAGCGGTTACAATGAGCAGTTCTTC. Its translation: CASNGAASGYNEQFF.